One and the same sample provided the 30 T cell receptor beta chains below, sequenced in a study of T cells after yellow fever vaccination. From the 5' RACE reads, TCRdb called clonotypes with MiXCR, one entry per CDR3 protein. The data show 620,000 or so distinct CDR3 sequences, 12% seen once. Specimen: PBMCs, collected on the day of the yellow fever booster vaccination. Receptor source: a man aged 30 to 45 who received the YFV17D yellow fever vaccine.

Only a few counts were recorded for this clonotype. The rearrangement links TRBV13 to TRBJ2-7; D gene uncertain. The germline gives CDR1 PRHDT, CDR2 FYEKMQ (reference sequence). The V end was cut by 3 bases, the J end by 1 base, with 7 bases between. CDR3 length: 13 amino acids. The CDR3 here is CASSFSRSYEQYF. The DNA of the CDR3 is TGTGCCAGCAGCTTTTCCCGGTCCTACGAGCAGTACTTC.

The CDR3 DNA is TGCAGTGCCGCGGACAGTGCCAAAAACATTCAGTACTTC. It yields the protein CSAADSAKNIQYF. This sequence joins TRBV20-1 and TRBJ2-4; tentative D call: TRBD1 (6 bases). Germline assignment: CDR1 DFQATT and CDR2 SNEGSKA (reference sequence). The CDR3 consists of 13 residues. The V end lost 6 bases, the J end lost 1 base, and 10 bases lay between the germline ends.

This clonotype turned up a few times. The chain carries TRBV9 and TRBJ2-7; 7 bases are shared with TRBD2. The CDR3 sequence is 14 residues long. V dropped 3 bases and J dropped 2; count of bases not matched to a gene: 5. Looked up from germline, CDR1 is SGDLS and CDR2 is YYNGEE. CDR3 nucleotides: TGTGCCAGCAGCGGCAGGGAGGGAGCCTACGAGCAGTACTTC. This sequence encodes CASSGREGAYEQYF.

J is TRBJ2-1 and V is TRBV12-3 or TRBV12-4; D uncertain. V was pared by 3 bases and J by 7 bases, with 13 bases between. The CDR3 has 14 amino acids. DNA for the CDR3: TGTGCCAGCAGTTTCCCCCCCAATGAAAATGAGCAGTTCTTC. This gives the protein CASSFPPNENEQFF.

This clonotype was seen repeatedly, ten times or more. DNA of the CDR3: TGTGCCAGCAGCTCGGACACATTCTACAATGAGCAGTTCTTC. It specifies CASSSDTFYNEQFF. The chain links TRBV7-2 to TRBJ2-1; D is perhaps TRBD1 (5 bases). Deletions cut 4 bases from V and 3 bases from J, with 10 bases between. CDR1 and CDR2 from the germline V gene are SGHTA and FQGNSA. The CDR3 sequence is 14 residues long.

The rearrangement joins TRBV29-1 to TRBJ1-1; D gene unclear. The V end was cut by 4 bases, the J end by 2 bases, with 8 bases between. Germline values: CDR1 SQVTM, CDR2 ANQGSEA. The CDR3 is 12 amino acids. The CDR3 is CSVVPPNTEAFF. The CDR3 DNA reads as TGCAGCGTTGTTCCACCCAACACTGAAGCTTTCTTT.

This clonotype showed up just once. This may be a read error, as it is one base from a much larger clone. The V and J genes are TRBV10-3 and TRBJ2-1; D remains ambiguous. The CDR3 totals 14 residues. Germline CDR1 reads ENHRY; CDR2 reads SYGVKD. The CDR3: CTISESDIGHEQFF. CDR3 coding DNA: TGTACCATCAGTGAGTCTGACATTGGTCATGAGCAGTTCTTC.

The rearrangement joins TRBV5-1 to TRBJ2-7; 9 bases line up with TRBD1. CDR1 is SGHRS, CDR2 YFSETQ, per germline. V trimming: 7 bases; J trimming: 9 bases; junction bases outside the gene matches: 5. The CDR3 has 11 residues. The CDR3, as DNA: TGCGCCAGCGGGACAGGGCTTGGGCAGTACTTC. Its translation is CASGTGLGQYF.

Notes on this clonotype: One base away lies a much larger clone, so this may be a sequencing read error. This sequence joins TRBV20-1 and TRBJ2-7, with D maybe TRBD2 (6 bases). Between the trimmed V and J ends, which lost 2 bases and 2 bases, there was a span of 13 bases. The CDR3 totals 14 residues. Germline V gives CDR1 DFQATT, CDR2 SNEGSKA (reference sequence). CDR3 in amino acids: CSARRGIGAYEQYF. The CDR3 DNA reads TGCAGTGCTAGACGCGGGATTGGCGCCTACGAGCAGTACTTC.

The V call is TRBV5-8, the J call TRBJ2-7, with a weak D call TRBD1 (5 bases). From germline, CDR1 is SGHTS and CDR2 YDEGEE. This CDR3 contains 14 residues. Between the trimmed V and J ends, which lost 4 bases and 2 bases, there was a span of 13 bases. CDR3 nucleotide sequence: TGTGCCAGCAGCAGGAACAGGAGACCCTACGAGCAGTACTTC. Its protein product is CASSRNRRPYEQYF.

The chain couples TRBV27 to TRBJ2-7; TRBD1 agrees at 9 bases. The length of the CDR3 is 15 residues. CDR1 is MNHEY and CDR2 is SMNVEV in the germline V gene (reference sequence). Unmatched junction bases numbered 7, after V lost 2 bases and J lost 5 bases. CDR3 nucleotide sequence: TGTGCCAGCAGTTTAGTGGGACAGGGAGACGACGAGCAGTACTTC. Its translation: CASSLVGQGDDEQYF.

The table lists this clonotype with many counts. The chain is built from TRBV6-6 and TRBJ2-2; D not resolved. The CDR3 has 12 amino acids. Trimming removed 2 bases from V and 7 bases from J, with 5 bases in between. Germline V lookup: CDR1 MNHNY, CDR2 SVGAGI (reference sequence). The chain's CDR3 is CASSYVSGELFF. The CDR3 DNA reads as TGTGCCAGCAGTTACGTCAGCGGGGAGCTGTTTTTT.

The chain recombines TRBV28 with TRBJ2-7; D might be TRBD2 (5 bases). CDR1 and CDR2 from the germline V gene are MDHEN and SYDVKM. Trimming left V 5 bases short and J 0 bases short, with 20 bases between. The length of the CDR3 is 17 residues. The CDR3 spells CASSPNLGEPSSYEQYF. DNA of the CDR3: TGTGCCAGCAGTCCCAACCTCGGGGAACCCAGCTCCTACGAGCAGTACTTC.

This clonotype has a handful of counts. This chain connects TRBV3-1 to TRBJ2-4, with D perhaps TRBD1 (7 bases). Germline V gives CDR1 LGHDT, CDR2 YNNKEL (reference sequence). This CDR3 comprises 16 residues. The V gene lost 1 base and the J gene lost 9 bases, with 19 bases spanning the gap. The CDR3 spells CASSQGGRGAVGIQYF. In DNA, the CDR3 is TGTGCCAGCAGCCAAGGAGGCAGGGGGGCGGTTGGCATTCAGTACTTC.

The V gene is TRBV7-2, the J gene TRBJ1-1, with D perhaps matching TRBD1 (6 bases). Germline V lookup: CDR1 SGHTA, CDR2 FQGNSA. Trimming removed 5 bases at V and 2 bases at J, with 12 bases between. The CDR3 has 14 residues. The CDR3 DNA reads as TGTGCCAGCAGCCACGGGACATCTAACACTGAAGCTTTCTTT. It translates to CASSHGTSNTEAFF.

The chain carries TRBV12-3 or TRBV12-4 and TRBJ2-5; D is undetermined. The V end lost 1 base, the J end lost 7 bases, and 7 bases lay between the germline ends. The CDR3 extends over 12 amino acids. The CDR3 here is CASSLDLGTQYF. The CDR3 region has the DNA TGTGCCAGCAGTTTAGATCTAGGGACCCAGTACTTC.

The table lists this clonotype with a few counts. V usage is TRBV18 and J usage is TRBJ1-6; D uncertain. The CDR3 totals 17 residues. The V gene's germline CDR1 is KGHSH and CDR2 LQKENI. Trimming took off 5 bases at V and 2 bases at J, with 16 bases between the two ends. In nucleotides, the CDR3 is TGTGCCAGCTCATCGGACTTCCTCGGGGCCTATAATTCACCCCTCCACTTT. This sequence encodes CASSSDFLGAYNSPLHF. The full variable domain, rest sourced from reference TRBV18 and TRBJ1-6, is NAGVMQNPRHLVRRRGQEARLRCSPMKGHSHVYWYRQLPEEGLKFMVYLQKENIIDESGMPKERFSAEFPKEGPSILRIQQVVRGDSAAYFCASSSDFLGAYNSPLHFGNGTRLTVT.

The chain combines TRBV6-5 with TRBJ1-6; the D is unclear. The CDR3 runs to 18 residues. Trimming took off 0 bases at V and 7 bases at J, with 19 bases between the two ends. Per germline, CDR1 MNHEY and CDR2 SVGAGI. In DNA, the CDR3 is TGTGCCAGCAGTTACTCGGCTTCCTTTAAAGACCGAAATTCACCCCTCCACTTT. It specifies CASSYSASFKDRNSPLHF.

The chain has TRBV6-2 or TRBV6-3 and TRBJ1-5; D gene ambiguous. Trimming cost V 9 bases and J 3 bases, with 12 bases left between them. The CDR3 sequence is 13 residues long. CDR1 MNHEY and CDR2 SVGEGT come from the germline V gene. The CDR3: CASTRQANQPQHF. In DNA, the CDR3 is TGTGCCAGTACCCGGCAGGCCAATCAGCCCCAGCATTTT.

This clonotype has just a few counts. The chain's CDR3 is CSVGAAGLTAQYF. In nucleotides, the CDR3 is TGCAGCGTTGGGGCCGCCGGGCTGACGGCCCAGTACTTC. V and J are TRBV29-1 and TRBJ2-5; D ambiguous. CDR3 size: 13 residues. Trimming pared 4 bases from V and 9 bases from J, leaving 18 bases between. Germline CDR1 reads SQVTM; CDR2 reads ANQGSEA. Supplemented by reference TRBV29-1 and TRBJ2-5, the full variable domain reads SAVISQKPSRDICQRGTSLTIQCQVDSQVTMMFWYRQQPGQSLTLIATANQGSEATYESGFVIDKFPISRPNLTFSTLTVSNMSPEDSSIYLCSVGAAGLTAQYFGPGTRLLVL.

This clonotype was counted a few times. The rearrangement links TRBV29-1 to TRBJ2-1; D perhaps matches TRBD1 (6 bases). Deletions cut 5 bases from V and 5 bases from J, with 10 bases between. This CDR3 is 12 amino acids long. The V gene's germline CDR1 is SQVTM and CDR2 ANQGSEA. As DNA, the CDR3 is TGCAGCGTTCAGGGGCCTAACAATGAGCAGTTCTTC. Amino acids: CSVQGPNNEQFF.

In its sample, this clonotype was seen a few times. The chain is built from TRBV7-3 and TRBJ2-3, with 10 nucleotides matching TRBD2. There are 15 residues in the CDR3. V dropped 6 bases and J dropped 1; count of bases not matched to a gene: 4. Germline V gene lookup returns CDR1 SGHTA and CDR2 FQGTGA. CDR3 DNA sequence: TGTGCCAGCAGAGCCGGGACTAGCGGCACAGATACGCAGTATTTT. It specifies CASRAGTSGTDTQYF.

V and J are TRBV12-3 or TRBV12-4 and TRBJ1-3, with 7 bases that match TRBD1. This CDR3 has 15 residues. Trimming at V came to 4 bases and at J to 5 bases, leaving 8 bases not matched to a gene. The CDR3 protein is CASSSDRVARNTIYF. DNA of the CDR3: TGTGCCAGCAGTTCTGACAGGGTAGCTAGAAACACCATATATTTT.

This clonotype was seen more than once but under ten times. J is TRBJ2-1 and V is TRBV6-2 or TRBV6-3; no firm D call. The CDR3 totals 14 residues. Germline V gene sequence: CDR1 MNHEY, CDR2 SVGEGT. V lost 6 bases and J lost 8, with 17 bases in between. CDR3 protein: CASSKRSVWDEQFF. CDR3 in DNA: TGTGCCAGCAGCAAGAGGTCGGTGTGGGATGAGCAGTTCTTC.

The chain links TRBV11-3 to TRBJ2-1, with 9 bases identical to TRBD2. CDR1 SGHNT and CDR2 YENEEA come from the germline V gene. J lost 4 bases, V lost 5 bases, and 12 bases had no gene match. This CDR3 region has 17 residues. The CDR3 loop is CASSLSGRWGGYNEQFF. The CDR3 coding sequence is TGTGCCAGCAGCCTCAGCGGGAGGTGGGGTGGTTACAATGAGCAGTTCTTC.

The CDR3 sequence: CSVLKEGKNIQYF. The DNA of the CDR3 is TGCAGCGTATTGAAAGAGGGGAAAAACATTCAGTACTTC. The chain couples TRBV29-1 to TRBJ2-4; D is possibly TRBD1 or TRBD2 (5 bases each). The V gene lost 6 bases and the J gene lost 4 bases, with 13 bases spanning the gap. Germline lookup yields CDR1 SQVTM and CDR2 ANQGSEA. The CDR3 has 13 residues.

This clonotype turned up a few times. The rearrangement uses TRBV7-2 and TRBJ2-2, with 7 bases matching TRBD2. This CDR3 region has 18 residues. The V gene end was trimmed by 0 bases and the J gene end by 6 bases; junction bases not matched to a gene: 13. CDR1 and CDR2 from the germline V gene are SGHTA and FQGNSA. CDR3 in amino acids: CASSLAGGGGRNPGELFF. As DNA, the CDR3 is TGTGCCAGCAGCTTAGCGGGAGGCGGGGGACGCAACCCCGGGGAGCTGTTTTTT.

This chain uses TRBV25-1 with TRBJ2-2, with D tentatively TRBD2 (6 bases). CDR1 is MGHDK and CDR2 is SYGVNS in the germline V gene. The CDR3 is 14 residues long. V was cut by 8 bases and J by 3 bases, with 13 bases left in between. Here the CDR3 reads CASRTGTHTGELFF. In nucleotides, the CDR3 is TGTGCCAGCCGTACCGGGACTCACACCGGGGAGCTGTTTTTT.

This clonotype was picked up a small number of times. The chain recombines TRBV29-1 with TRBJ2-7, with D perhaps being TRBD1 or TRBD2 (5 bases each). The CDR3 sequence is 12 residues long. Germline CDR1 reads SQVTM; CDR2 reads ANQGSEA. The V and J ends lost 3 bases and 6 bases respectively, with 12 bases between them. The CDR3 DNA is TGCAGCGTTGACAGGGAGAGGGGCGAGCAGTACTTC. Protein product: CSVDRERGEQYF.

This clonotype was counted a few times. The rearrangement links TRBV7-9 to TRBJ2-7, with a tentative D call TRBD1 (5 bases). The V and J ends lost 2 bases and 4 bases respectively, with 12 bases between them. The CDR3 sequence is 14 residues long. Per the germline V gene, CDR1 is SEHNR and CDR2 is FQNEAQ (reference sequence). This CDR3 is CASSLRGSWYEQYF. The CDR3 coding sequence is TGTGCCAGCAGCTTAAGGGGCAGCTGGTACGAGCAGTACTTC.